A selection of T cell receptor beta chains follows, all from one sample in a study of PD-1 blockade in classical Hodgkin lymphoma. Using immunoSEQ multiplex PCR, the repertoire was profiled, and TCRdb retains in-frame clones only, with some absent. Of about 25,000 clones listed, over 75% are singletons. Here the sequenced sample was peripheral blood mononuclear cells (PBMCs), taken at baseline. The receptors were sampled from a human donor with classical Hodgkin lymphoma. The CDR3 runs from the conserved cysteine through the conserved F or W. Fields, in order: J gene, clone size, D gene, V gene, CDR3 protein, CDR3 DNA. D genes are given only for firm matches. Expanded clones get a size class; other rows say once, few or many, or leave the size out.

TRBJ2-7,.,.,TRBV4-3,CASSQENGAYEQYF,TGCGCCAGCAGCCAAGAGAACGGTGCCTACGAGCAGTACTTC
TRBJ2-7,.,.,TRBV5-5,CASSFNVGAGSYEQYF,TGTGCCAGCAGCTTCAACGTAGGTGCGGGAAGCTACGAGCAGTACTTC
TRBJ2-7,once,.,TRBV7-2,CASSLGHLAYEQYF,TGTGCCAGCAGCTTAGGACATCTGGCCTACGAGCAGTACTTC
TRBJ2-1,.,TRBD2,TRBV4-1,CASSHTLAGGRYNEQFF,TGCGCCAGCAGCCATACATTAGCGGGGGGGCGATACAATGAGCAGTTCTTC
TRBJ1-2,.,.,TRBV6-6,CASSYSSGNYGYTF,TGTGCCAGCAGTTACTCAAGCGGAAACTATGGCTACACCTTC
TRBJ2-3,.,.,TRBV19,CASRGWGAADTQYF,TGTGCCAGTAGAGGTTGGGGGGCCGCAGATACGCAGTATTTT
TRBJ2-1,.,.,TRBV5-1,CASRGLTEYNEQFF,TGCGCCAGCAGGGGACTTACGGAATACAATGAGCAGTTCTTC
TRBJ1-1,.,TRBD1,TRBV4-2,CASSQEGQGSTEAFF,TGTGCCAGCAGCCAAGAGGGACAGGGATCCACTGAAGCTTTCTTT
TRBJ2-3,.,.,TRBV9,CASSVGGPSTDTQYF,TGTGCCAGCAGCGTAGGGGGGCCAAGCACAGATACGCAGTATTTT
TRBJ2-1,.,.,TRBV21-1,CASSLPGLGCYNEQFF,TGTGCCAGCAGCCTACCGGGACTAGGCTGCTACAATGAGCAGTTCTTC
TRBJ2-1,.,.,TRBV5-5,CASSGGPSSYNEQFF,TGTGCCAGCAGCGGGGGACCGAGCTCCTACAATGAGCAGTTCTTC
TRBJ1-2,.,.,TRBV11-2,CASSLGRGQYYTYSF,TGTGCCAGCAGCTTAGGTCGGGGACAATATTACACTTATAGTTTC
TRBJ2-2,.,.,TRBV9,CASSVDQPGELFF,TGTGCCAGCAGCGTAGACCAGCCCGGGGAGCTGTTTTTT
TRBJ1-4,.,.,TRBV5-1,CASSLAGPSGEKLFF,TGCGCCAGCAGCTTGGCCGGGCCCAGCGGCGAAAAACTGTTTTTT
TRBJ1-5,.,TRBD1,TRBV28,CASSRGTGWDNQPQHF,TGTGCCAGCAGTAGAGGGACAGGGTGGGACAATCAGCCCCAGCATTTT
TRBJ2-3,.,.,TRBV18,CASSPLFSTDTQYF,TGTGCCAGCTCACCACTGTTTAGCACAGATACGCAGTATTTT
TRBJ1-2,.,.,TRBV14,CASSQVGSYGYTF,TGTGCCAGCAGCCAAGTAGGGTCCTATGGCTACACCTTC
TRBJ1-4,.,.,TRBV5-5,CASSSAPVENEKLFF,TGTGCCAGCAGCTCCGCGCCGGTAGAAAATGAAAAACTGTTTTTT
TRBJ2-5,.,.,TRBV7-9,CASSLGTAETQYF,TGTGCCAGCAGCTTAGGGACAGCGGAGACCCAGTACTTC
TRBJ1-1,few,.,TRBV21-1,CARRFGMNTEAFF,TGTGCCAGGAGGTTCGGAATGAACACTGAAGCTTTCTTT
TRBJ2-5,.,.,TRBV7-9,CASSLDRAGQETQYF,TGTGCCAGCAGCTTAGATCGGGCGGGGCAAGAGACCCAGTACTTC
TRBJ2-2,.,.,TRBV7-8,CASSLRGGADTGELFF,TGTGCCAGCAGCCTTAGAGGGGGGGCGGACACCGGGGAGCTGTTTTTT
TRBJ2-7,.,TRBD1,TRBV6-1,CATLSRNRGLYEQYF,TGTGCCACCTTGTCTCGGAACAGGGGGCTCTACGAGCAGTACTTC
TRBJ2-2,.,.,TRBV5-1,CASSLAVQGVGTGELFF,TGCGCCAGCAGCTTGGCCGTCCAGGGAGTTGGCACCGGGGAGCTGTTTTTT
TRBJ2-7,.,.,TRBV5-1,CASSLGTAPYEQYF,TGCGCCAGCAGCTTGGGAACAGCCCCTTACGAGCAGTACTTC
TRBJ1-1,few,.,TRBV7-2,CASSSTNPKEAFF,TGTGCCAGCAGCTCGACAAACCCCAAAGAAGCTTTCTTT
TRBJ1-1,.,.,TRBV5-1,CASSEDGGRGTEAFF,TGCGCCAGCAGCGAGGATGGAGGGAGGGGGACTGAAGCTTTCTTT
TRBJ2-7,.,TRBD2,TRBV7-9,CASSPGTSGGDEQYF,TGTGCCAGCAGCCCTGGGACTAGCGGGGGGGACGAGCAGTACTTC
TRBJ1-1,.,.,TRBV5-1,CASSLVGVETDEAFF,TGCGCCAGCAGCTTGGTGGGGGTTGAAACAGATGAAGCTTTCTTT
TRBJ1-1,.,.,TRBV5-1,CASSPDGENTEAFF,TGCGCCAGCAGCCCAGACGGGGAGAACACTGAAGCTTTCTTT
TRBJ2-5,.,.,TRBV7-9,CASSPGQNQETQYF,TGTGCCAGCAGCCCCGGACAGAACCAAGAGACCCAGTACTTC
TRBJ2-1,.,.,TRBV5-1,CASSASRGGNEQFF,TGCGCCAGCAGTGCTAGCCGTGGCGGCAATGAGCAGTTCTTC
TRBJ2-3,.,.,TRBV6-1,CASIRVRTDTQYF,TGTGCCAGCATTCGAGTTAGAACAGATACGCAGTATTTT
TRBJ2-7,.,.,TRBV5-6,CASSFDRTNEQYF,TGTGCCAGCAGCTTTGACAGGACGAACGAGCAGTACTTC
TRBJ1-1,.,TRBD1,TRBV2,CASSRGVNTEAFF,TGTGCCAGCAGCAGGGGGGTGAACACTGAAGCTTTCTTT
TRBJ2-6,.,.,TRBV12-5,CASGLARGGLGGLYSGANVLTF,TGTGCTAGTGGCTTGGCCCGTGGAGGTCTGGGGGGCCTATACTCTGGGGCCAACGTCCTGACTTTC
TRBJ2-5,.,TRBD1,TRBV5-1,CASSLGQDRGLLGQRWETQYF,TGCGCCAGCAGCTTGGGACAGGACAGGGGGCTCTTGGGTCAAAGGTGGGAGACCCAGTACTTC
TRBJ1-5,.,.,TRBV6-6,CASNLSGNQPQHF,TGTGCCAGCAATTTATCGGGCAATCAGCCCCAGCATTTT
TRBJ2-3,.,.,TRBV15,CATSRGGEATDTQYF,TGTGCCACCAGCAGAGGGGGGGAAGCCACAGATACGCAGTATTTT
TRBJ2-6,.,.,TRBV7-9,CASSRSSGANVLTF,TGTGCCAGCAGCCGCTCCTCTGGGGCCAACGTCCTGACTTTC
TRBJ2-1,.,.,TRBV7-9,CASSSWVYEQFF,TGTGCCAGCAGTTCATGGGTGTATGAGCAGTTCTTC
TRBJ2-3,once,.,TRBV19,CASSSLSTDTQYF,TGTGCCAGTAGTTCACTTAGCACAGATACGCAGTATTTT
TRBJ2-4,once,.,TRBV7-9,CASSLEGGFLNRAKNIQYF,TGTGCCAGCAGCTTGGAAGGAGGCTTTCTCAATCGGGCCAAAAACATTCAGTACTTC
TRBJ2-7,.,.,TRBV11-2,CASSLGGSREQYF,TGTGCCAGCAGCTTAGGGGGTTCTCGTGAGCAGTACTTC